These 17 T cell receptor beta chains originate from one sample sequenced in a study of blood T cell repertoires in COVID-19. Sequenced by immunoSEQ multiplex PCR; TCRdb stores in-frame clones only, minus some. The sample has over 70,000 clones, about 87% seen once. The specimen sequenced was peripheral blood. The receptors were gathered from a human donor in a cohort sampled during active COVID-19.

The chain couples TRBV19 to TRBJ2-7, with 10 bases lining up with TRBD2. Germline values: CDR1 LNHDA, CDR2 SQIVND (reference sequence). The ends lost 4 bases at V and 2 bases at J; junction bases unmatched: 5. This CDR3 has 15 amino acids. This chain's CDR3 is CASSSASGRTYEQYF. The CDR3 DNA is TGTGCCAGTAGTAGCGCTAGCGGGAGAACCTACGAGCAGTACTTC.

V usage is TRBV19 and J usage is TRBJ2-7, with a tentative D call TRBD2 (6 bases). V lost 1 base and J 6 bases, leaving 19 bases between the germline ends. The CDR3 contains 16 residues. CDR1 and CDR2 from the germline V gene are LNHDA and SQIVND (reference sequence). The CDR3 reads CASSIAREVGTVEQYF. The CDR3 DNA reads TGTGCCAGTAGTATAGCGAGGGAGGTGGGTACGGTCGAGCAGTACTTC.

The chain couples TRBV2 to TRBJ2-2; D is perhaps TRBD2 (5 bases). The germline V gene has CDR1 SNHLY and CDR2 FYNNEI. This CDR3 contains 15 residues. V gave up 7 bases and J gave up 5 bases, with 17 bases separating them. The CDR3: CASMTQGRGTGELFF. The CDR3 nucleotides read TGTGCCAGCATGACCCAAGGACGGGGTACCGGGGAGCTGTTTTTT.

The chain has TRBV27 and TRBJ2-5; a weak D match, TRBD2 (6 bases). Trimming stripped 8 bases from V and 4 bases from J, with 17 bases between. Germline V gives CDR1 MNHEY, CDR2 SMNVEV (reference sequence). This CDR3 region has 14 residues. CDR3: CASPRRGLGETQYF. CDR3 bases: TGTGCCAGCCCCCGGAGGGGTCTTGGAGAGACCCAGTACTTC.

The chain carries TRBV10-1 and TRBJ2-7; D gene unclear. This CDR3 has 15 residues. CDR1 WNHNN and CDR2 SYGVQD come from the germline V gene (reference sequence). Trimming removed 3 bases from V and 6 bases from J, with 18 bases in between. CDR3 sequence: CASSETGSRVGEQYF. CDR3 DNA: TGCGCCAGCAGTGAAACCGGGTCCCGAGTAGGCGAGCAGTACTTC.

V and J are TRBV19 and TRBJ2-1; 10 bases map to TRBD2. The J segment lost 6 bases and the V segment lost 2 bases, leaving 1 base of the junction unmatched. Germline V CDR1 and CDR2: LNHDA, SQIVND (reference sequence). There are 14 residues in the CDR3. CDR3 region: CASSIRLAGNEQFF. The CDR3, as DNA: TGTGCCAGTAGTATACGACTAGCGGGCAATGAGCAGTTCTTC. The full variable domain, in which reference TRBV19 and TRBJ2-1 provide the parts outside the CDR3, is DGGITQSPKYLFRKEGQNVTLSCEQNLNHDAMYWYRQDPGQGLRLIYYSQIVNDFQKGDIAEGYSVSREKKESFPLTVTSAQKNPTAFYLCASSIRLAGNEQFFGPGTRLTVL.

This clone came up a few times. The chain carries TRBV27 and TRBJ2-7, with 7 bases aligning to TRBD1. The CDR3 loop spans 15 amino acids. V lost 5 bases and J lost 0; bases outside the gene matches: 7. The germline V gene encodes CDR1 MNHEY and CDR2 SMNVEV (reference sequence). The CDR3 DNA sequence: TGTGCCAGCAGTGGCCGACAGGGCATCTCCTACGAGCAGTACTTC. It encodes CASSGRQGISYEQYF.

The chain combines TRBV5-1 with TRBJ2-5; 9 bases are shared with TRBD1. The germline gives CDR1 SGHRS, CDR2 YFSETQ. The J segment lost 2 bases and the V segment lost 0 bases, leaving 8 bases of the junction unmatched. This CDR3 contains 17 residues. As DNA, the CDR3 is TGCGCCAGCAGCTTGGTACAGGGGGCCGTACCTCAAGAGACCCAGTACTTC. Amino acids: CASSLVQGAVPQETQYF.

This chain joins TRBV15 and TRBJ2-7, with 9 bases that match TRBD2. CDR3 length: 15 residues. The germline CDR1 and CDR2 sequences are LNHNV and YYDKDF (reference sequence). The J segment lost 0 bases and the V segment lost 8 bases, leaving 8 bases of the junction unmatched. The CDR3 DNA is TGTGCCACCGCGGGCGGCGGGAGGGCCTCCTACGAGCAGTACTTC. Amino acid sequence: CATAGGGRASYEQYF.

V gene TRBV14 combines with J gene TRBJ2-1; possibly TRBD2 for D (6 bases). The CDR3 covers 13 residues. Trimming removed 4 bases from V and 7 bases from J, with 11 bases in between. CDR1 and CDR2 from the germline V gene are SGHDN and FVKESK. The CDR3 loop is CASSPSGGNEQFF. The CDR3 coding sequence is TGTGCCAGCAGCCCTAGTGGGGGGAATGAGCAGTTCTTC.

The chain recombines TRBV19 with TRBJ1-4; TRBD1 agrees at 8 bases. The trim removed 5 bases at V and 4 bases at J, leaving 9 bases unmatched. The V gene's germline CDR1 is LNHDA and CDR2 SQIVND (reference sequence). CDR3 length: 16 amino acids. The CDR3 protein is CASSWTGTGINEKLFF. The CDR3 nucleotides are TGTGCCAGTAGTTGGACAGGGACGGGGATTAATGAAAAACTGTTTTTT.

This clone has just one count. The chain combines TRBV9 with TRBJ1-3; 8 bases line up with TRBD1. This CDR3 has 15 amino acids. The V segment lost 3 bases and the J segment 4 bases; nucleotides outside the gene matches: 6. The germline V gene has CDR1 SGDLS and CDR2 YYNGEE. CDR3: CASSAGGARGNTIYF. The CDR3 DNA reads as TGTGCCAGCAGCGCAGGGGGCGCGAGAGGAAACACCATATATTTT.

This clone was seen a single time. The gene calls are TRBV30 and TRBJ2-1; 15 nucleotides match TRBD2. CDR3 length: 15 amino acids. J was trimmed by 9 bases and V by 7 bases; bases with no gene match: 10. CDR1 is GTSNPN and CDR2 is SVGIG in the germline V gene (reference sequence). CDR3 sequence: CASNGLAGGFSEQFF. The CDR3 nucleotides read TGTGCCTCGAACGGACTAGCGGGAGGGTTCAGTGAGCAGTTCTTC.

The chain employs TRBV19 and TRBJ2-1; D gene unclear. The CDR3 is 14 residues long. V gave up 5 bases and J gave up 5 bases, with 13 bases separating them. Per germline, CDR1 LNHDA and CDR2 SQIVND (reference sequence). CDR3 amino acids: CASSPRGFNNEQFF. CDR3 in DNA: TGTGCCAGTAGTCCTCGCGGTTTCAACAATGAGCAGTTCTTC.

The chain combines TRBV5-1 with TRBJ2-1; maybe TRBD2 (5 bases). The CDR3 runs 17 residues. Trimming took 5 bases from V and 0 from J, leaving 18 bases between them. Looked up from germline, CDR1 is SGHRS and CDR2 is YFSETQ. CDR3 sequence: CASSRRPSSRSYNEQFF. The CDR3 nucleotides read TGCGCCAGCAGTCGACGCCCTAGCAGCCGCTCCTACAATGAGCAGTTCTTC.

The chain has TRBV5-4 and TRBJ2-2; D perhaps matches TRBD2 (5 bases). CDR3 length: 14 amino acids. Germline-derived CDR1 and CDR2 are SGHNT and YYREEE (reference sequence). Trimming pared 4 bases from V and 3 bases from J, leaving 10 bases between. The CDR3, as DNA: TGTGCCAGCAGCATGGACTTTTACACCGGGGAGCTGTTTTTT. Amino acid sequence: CASSMDFYTGELFF. Combining the CDR3 with reference TRBV5-4 and TRBJ2-2 gives the whole variable domain ETGVTQSPTHLIKTRGQQVTLRCSSQSGHNTVSWYQQALGQGPQFIFQYYREEENGRGNFPPRFSGLQFPNYSSELNVNALELDDSALYLCASSMDFYTGELFFGEGSRLTVL.

The rearrangement uses TRBV5-1 and TRBJ1-4, with 9 bases that match TRBD1. The CDR3 extends over 16 amino acids. The V and J ends lost 4 bases and 0 bases, in that order; junction bases with no gene match: 4. The V gene's germline CDR1 is SGHRS and CDR2 YFSETQ. CDR3 bases: TGCGCCAGCAGCCCCGACAGGGGGTCAACTAATGAAAAACTGTTTTTT. Protein sequence: CASSPDRGSTNEKLFF.